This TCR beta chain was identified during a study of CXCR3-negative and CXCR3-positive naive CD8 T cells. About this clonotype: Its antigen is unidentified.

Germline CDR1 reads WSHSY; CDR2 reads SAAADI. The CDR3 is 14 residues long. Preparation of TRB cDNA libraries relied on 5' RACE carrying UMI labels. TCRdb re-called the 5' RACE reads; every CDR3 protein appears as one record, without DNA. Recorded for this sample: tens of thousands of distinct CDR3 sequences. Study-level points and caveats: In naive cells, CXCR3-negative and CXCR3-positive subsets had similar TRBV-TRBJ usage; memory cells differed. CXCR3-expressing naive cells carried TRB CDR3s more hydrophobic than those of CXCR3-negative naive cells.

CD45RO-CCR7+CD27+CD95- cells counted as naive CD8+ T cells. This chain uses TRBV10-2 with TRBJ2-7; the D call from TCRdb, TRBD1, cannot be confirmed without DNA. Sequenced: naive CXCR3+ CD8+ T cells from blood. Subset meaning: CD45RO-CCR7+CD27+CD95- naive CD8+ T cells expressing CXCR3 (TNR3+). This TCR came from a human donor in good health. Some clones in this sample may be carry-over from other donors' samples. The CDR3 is CASSSGTPRHEQYF.